This T cell receptor beta chain was recovered during a study of response to subunit inactivated influenza vaccine (dated by TCRdb to the late 2010s). As for the study more broadly: Deep quantitative profiling of the T cell receptor repertoire was used in the study to follow responses to a trivalent subunit inactivated influenza vaccine. Broader findings and caveats from the paper: According to the authors, only a limited number of new T cells may be recruited by each seasonal influenza vaccination.

Libraries came from RT-PCR. Sequencing was carried out with an Illumina HiSeq 2500. The public reads were reprocessed in TCRdb via fastp at Q25 and MiXCR, keeping in-frame beta chains. CDR3 protein duplicates are merged, each entry listing the most common genes and DNA. This sample is represented by around 650,000 distinct CDR3 sequences; 15% to 19% of them were singletons. The biggest ten clones account for around a tenth of the sample. There are many counts of this clonotype. Its antigen is still unknown. No base quality information exists; no much larger clone differs at one position. V is shortened by 6 bases, J by 6 bases, and the region joining them spans 12 bases. The CDR3 runs 12 amino acids, cysteine and phenylalanine included. Only the CDR3 part of the read is kept: 36 bases, read in frame from the first base.

The specimen comprised PBMCs from blood, sampled roughly 12 days after vaccination. This receptor was taken from a man aged 50-59 years who received an inactivated influenza vaccine. Donor details come from another sample of the same person, matched by shared clones. The V and J segments used are TRBV12-3 or TRBV12-4 and TRBJ2-7; the D region may be TRBD1 or TRBD2, each matching 5 bases equally. The bases are TGTGCCAGCAGAGTGGGGGTCAGCGAGCAGTACTTC. Its translation reads: CASRVGVSEQYF.